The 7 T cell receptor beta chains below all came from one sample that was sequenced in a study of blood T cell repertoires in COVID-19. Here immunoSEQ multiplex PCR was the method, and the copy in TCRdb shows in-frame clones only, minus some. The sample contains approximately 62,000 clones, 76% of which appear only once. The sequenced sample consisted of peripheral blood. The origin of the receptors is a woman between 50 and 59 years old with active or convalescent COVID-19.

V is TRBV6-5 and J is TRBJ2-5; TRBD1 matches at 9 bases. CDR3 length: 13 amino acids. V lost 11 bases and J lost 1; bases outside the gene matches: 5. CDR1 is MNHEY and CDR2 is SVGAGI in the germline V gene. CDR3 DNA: TGTGCCTGTCGGACAGGGGCCCAAGAGACCCAGTACTTC. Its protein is CACRTGAQETQYF.

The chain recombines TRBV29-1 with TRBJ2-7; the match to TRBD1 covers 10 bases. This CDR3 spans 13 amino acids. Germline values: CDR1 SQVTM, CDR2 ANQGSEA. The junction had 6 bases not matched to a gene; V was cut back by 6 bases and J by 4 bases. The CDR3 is CSVWTGGSYEQYF. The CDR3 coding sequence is TGCAGCGTGTGGACAGGGGGTTCTTACGAGCAGTACTTC.

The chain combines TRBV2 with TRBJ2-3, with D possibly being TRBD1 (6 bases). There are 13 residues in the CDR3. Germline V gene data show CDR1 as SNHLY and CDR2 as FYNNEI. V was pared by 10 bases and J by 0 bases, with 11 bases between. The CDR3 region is CATQGTSTDTQYF. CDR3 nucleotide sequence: TGTGCCACACAGGGCACTAGCACAGATACGCAGTATTTT.

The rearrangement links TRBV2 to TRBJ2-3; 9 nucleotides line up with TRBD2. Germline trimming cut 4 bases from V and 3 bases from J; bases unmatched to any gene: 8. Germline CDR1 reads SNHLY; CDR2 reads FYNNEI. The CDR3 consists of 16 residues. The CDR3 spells CASSGASSGSTDTQYF. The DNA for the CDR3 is TGTGCCAGCAGTGGGGCCAGTAGCGGGAGTACAGATACGCAGTATTTT. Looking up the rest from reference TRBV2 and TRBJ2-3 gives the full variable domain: EPEVTQTPSHQVTQMGQEVILRCVPISNHLYFYWYRQILGQKVEFLVSFYNNEISEKSEIFDDQFSVERPDGSNFTLKIRSTKLEDSAMYFCASSGASSGSTDTQYFGPGTRLTVL.

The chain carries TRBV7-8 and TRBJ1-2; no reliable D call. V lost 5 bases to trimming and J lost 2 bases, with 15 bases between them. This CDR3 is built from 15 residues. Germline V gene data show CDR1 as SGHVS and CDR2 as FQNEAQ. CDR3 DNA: TGTGCCAGCAGCCGGTCCCGAGAGGCCAACTATGGCTACACCTTC. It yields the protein CASSRSREANYGYTF.

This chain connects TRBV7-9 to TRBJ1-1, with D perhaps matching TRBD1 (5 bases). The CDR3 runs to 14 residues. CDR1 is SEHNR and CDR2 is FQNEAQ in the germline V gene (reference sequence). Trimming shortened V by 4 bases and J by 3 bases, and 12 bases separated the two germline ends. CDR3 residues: CASSSGHPDTEAFF. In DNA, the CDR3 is TGTGCCAGCAGCTCCGGACATCCGGACACTGAAGCTTTCTTT.

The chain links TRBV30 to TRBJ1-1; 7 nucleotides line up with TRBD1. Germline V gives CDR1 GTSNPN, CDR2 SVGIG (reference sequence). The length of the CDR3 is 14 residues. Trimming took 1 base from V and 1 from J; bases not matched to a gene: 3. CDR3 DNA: TGTGCCTGGAGTGCGGGACAGCAGAACACTGAAGCTTTCTTT. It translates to CAWSAGQQNTEAFF.